This TCR beta chain emerged from a study of shared clonotypes between healthy human individuals. TCRdb's copy holds only in-frame clones and misses some; the assay was immunoSEQ multiplex PCR. The top ten hold about 0.11% of the sample, which has about 550,000 clones, 95% to 96% seen once. The naive CD8 fraction comprised CD45RO-negative cells positively selected for CCR7 and excluded terminally differentiated effector memory CD45RA+ cells. The sequenced sample was naive CD8+ T cells sorted from blood. The sequence was collected from a woman in her thirties in good health.

The CDR3 DNA reads TGCGCCAGCAGTCAGTCTCTAGCGGGCCTCTCCTACGAGCAGTACTTC. It is translated as CASSQSLAGLSYEQYF. This chain connects TRBV4-1 to TRBJ2-5; TRBD2 matches at 8 bases. The J call is doubtful: the DNA matches TRBJ2-7 better. The CDR3 has 16 residues. Germline V gene sequence: CDR1 MGHRA, CDR2 YSYEKL.